This TCR beta chain was recovered during a study of T cells in Graves' hyperthyroidism and ophthalmopathy (dated by TCRdb to between 2018 and 2021). Regarding the complete study: Peripheral blood was sampled at the time of initial diagnosis, prior to any treatment. To identify TCR V-J signatures that set the groups apart, the researchers used a discovery cohort of 100 patients, made up of under 45 with Graves' ophthalmopathy and 55 to 65 with stable Graves' hyperthyroidism. Prospective prediction of ophthalmopathy was tested in an independent validation cohort consisting of 18 hyperthyroidism patients and some 15 patients who later progressed to ophthalmopathy. The 100 discovery patients were randomly split 7:3 into training and test sets. In roughly six Graves' hyperthyroidism patients, the study also compared T-cell repertoires from thyroid tissue with T-cell repertoires from blood. After sampling, hyperthyroidism patients received methimazole starting at 30 mg daily, and ophthalmopathy patients received high-dose intravenous methylprednisolone. The paper describes TCR Vbeta CDR3 sequencing of around 130 peripheral blood samples, made up of fewer than 50 ophthalmopathy patients, around 73 hyperthyroidism patients and 17 progressor patients.

The CDR3 runs 15 amino acids, cysteine and phenylalanine included. Only CDR3 DNA is held: 45 bases, read in frame from base 1. V and J are truncated by 4 bases and 2 bases respectively, leaving an intervening sequence of 11 bases. For CDR1 and CDR2, the germline V gene lists SNHLY and FYNNEI. There are a few counts of this clonotype. Its recognized antigen is unknown. No base-level quality is on record; no much larger clone is a single base apart. The full study reports these points: Sample size was not statistically predetermined, and blinding of investigators to group allocation was not performed. In validation, the model predicted progression to ophthalmopathy a median of about 6.5 months before onset, with about 71% sensitivity and nearly 75% specificity. Most expanded thyroid clonotypes (frequency above 0.001) were also detected in blood, a finding suggesting that blood repertoires may reflect thyroid immune responses. A model built on a 13 V-J signature distinguished ophthalmopathy from stable hyperthyroidism, reaching roughly 88% sensitivity and around 81% specificity in cross-validation and 80%/75% in testing.

Stable Graves' hyperthyroidism was defined as the absence of progression to ophthalmopathy over 18 months of follow-up. Hyperthyroidism patients were newly diagnosed, had a disease duration of under 2 months, and were aged 18 to 65 years. The study excluded patients with uncontrolled infections, other autoimmune diseases, pregnancy or lactation. Clinical symptoms, serum thyroxine and TRAb, thyroid ultrasound, and orbital computed tomography formed the basis for the diagnoses. PBMCs were separated from about 10 ml of fresh peripheral blood using Ficoll-Paque density gradient centrifugation. Total RNA was extracted with Trizol reagent, and quality was checked on an Agilent 2100 Bioanalyzer. Amplification of TCR beta CDR3 regions was carried out from RNA transcripts. For the first round of RT-PCR on the TCR CDR3, the HTBI primer set was used together with the Qiagen OneStep RT-PCR kit. Libraries were constructed in a second round of multiplex PCR, after which size selection and purification were performed. Libraries were sequenced paired-end with 100 bp reads on an Illumina HiSeq2000. In the source study's methods: SOAPnuke was used to process the raw data, removing reads that contained adapters or uncalled bases, had a mean Phred below 15, or lacked an exact match to the constant primer or identifier. COPE v1.2.5 was used to merge the high-quality paired reads, and each unique nucleotide sequence was defined as a clonotype. Clonotypes were aligned to IMGT TRBV, TRBD and TRBJ reference segments using MiTCR v1.1. Analysis was restricted to V-J combinations with a frequency above 0.0001, which covered 98% to 99.2% of repertoires. The TCS score was defined as F50 (clonal expansion) divided by E x V (chaos), with BLOSUM62-based TCRdist calculated between CDR3 peptides within each V-J. Welch's t-statistics and random forest reduced some 510 V-J features to roughly 13, which were used in a naive Bayes classifier (R e1071). TCRdb applied fastp at Q25 and MiXCR to the public reads, then kept only in-frame beta chains. CDR3 protein duplicates are merged, each entry listing the most common genes and DNA. These V and J calls rely on TCRdb rather than the paper's analysis. Here the sample has about 700,000 distinct CDR3 sequences; around 15% occur a single time. The ten largest clones add up to roughly a tenth of the sample.

Sequencing used blood. The V gene is TRBV2 and the J gene is TRBJ2-2; the best D guess is TRBD2, with 7 bases matching. The clonotype originates from a woman aged 18-29 years with Graves' hyperthyroidism. The CDR3 has the sequence CASSGGGLNTGELFF. The base sequence is TGTGCCAGCAGTGGGGGGGGGCTAAACACCGGGGAGCTGTTTTTT.